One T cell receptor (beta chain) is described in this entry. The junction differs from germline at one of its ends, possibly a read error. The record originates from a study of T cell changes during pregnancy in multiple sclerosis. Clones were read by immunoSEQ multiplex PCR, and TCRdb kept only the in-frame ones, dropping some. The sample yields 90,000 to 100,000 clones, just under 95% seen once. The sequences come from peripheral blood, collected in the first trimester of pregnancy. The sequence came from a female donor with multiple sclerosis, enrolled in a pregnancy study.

The CDR3 loop reads CASSHPIAGVGIF. The CDR3 bases are TGTGCCAGCAGCCATCCTATTGCGGGGGTAGGGATCTTC. This chain uses TRBV7-9 with TRBJ2-1; 7 bases are a match to TRBD2. The CDR3 length is 13 residues. CDR1 and CDR2 from the germline V gene are SEHNR and FQNEAQ (reference sequence).